These 32 T cell receptor beta chains came from one sample sequenced in a study of blood T cell repertoires in COVID-19. TCRdb's copy holds only in-frame clones and misses some; the assay was immunoSEQ multiplex PCR. The table includes 260,000 or so clones, 85% detected once. The sequenced sample consisted of PBMCs or T cells enriched from blood (not recorded which). The origin of the receptors is a woman in her forties or fifties who had recovered from COVID-19.

The V and J genes are TRBV30 and TRBJ1-5; no firm D call. CDR3 size: 17 residues. In germline, CDR1 is GTSNPN, CDR2 SVGIG (reference sequence). V was trimmed by 3 bases and J by 9 bases, leaving 27 bases between them. The CDR3 spells CAWSSPLRRQPGGPQHF. CDR3 bases: TGTGCCTGGAGCAGTCCCCTAAGACGGCAGCCGGGTGGGCCCCAGCATTTT.

The chain carries TRBV11-2 and TRBJ2-3; 7 bases map to TRBD1. CDR1 and CDR2 from the germline V gene are SGHAT and FQNNGV. The CDR3 is 18 amino acids. The V and J ends lost 1 base and 0 bases, in that order; junction bases with no gene match: 10. In DNA form, the CDR3 reads TGTGCCAGCAGCTTAGGCTACTTCGGACAGGCCAGCACAGATACGCAGTATTTT. This translates into CASSLGYFGQASTDTQYF.

V gene TRBV7-2 combines with J gene TRBJ1-5; D not certain. The germline V gene has CDR1 SGHTA and CDR2 FQGNSA. The CDR3 length is 13 residues. Trimming pared 1 base from V and 6 bases from J, leaving 7 bases between. CDR3 in DNA: TGTGCCAGCAGCTTAGAGCATATTCAGCCCCAGCATTTT. It is translated as CASSLEHIQPQHF.

This chain uses TRBV7-2 with TRBJ1-1; no reliable D call. The CDR3 spans 13 residues. The germline CDR1 and CDR2 sequences are SGHTA and FQGNSA. V shed 7 bases and J shed 4 bases, with 13 bases lying between them. The chain's CDR3 is CASIQAWATEAFF. The DNA of the CDR3 is TGTGCCAGCATCCAGGCCTGGGCCACTGAAGCTTTCTTT.

This chain joins TRBV18 and TRBJ1-1; weak D call: TRBD1 (6 bases). The CDR3 contains 14 residues. Germline V lookup: CDR1 KGHSH, CDR2 LQKENI. The V end was cut by 6 bases, the J end by 1 base, with 12 bases between. This CDR3 is CASSFGTPNTEAFF. The DNA for the CDR3 is TGTGCCAGCTCGTTCGGGACACCGAACACTGAAGCTTTCTTT.

The chain combines TRBV5-4 with TRBJ2-7, with 7 bases aligning to TRBD2. The germline CDR1 and CDR2 sequences are SGHNT and YYREEE (reference sequence). This CDR3 is 15 amino acids long. V gave up 0 bases and J gave up 6 bases; unmatched junction bases: 9. The CDR3 loop reads CASSLGGGRSSEQYF. The CDR3 DNA sequence: TGTGCCAGCAGCTTGGGTGGCGGGAGATCTTCCGAGCAGTACTTC.

Worth noting for this clone: No DNA is shown, since the ends of the CDR3 on it are uncertain; the CDR3 is the one TCRdb lists. This sequence joins TRBV29-1 and TRBJ1-2. The germline CDR1 and CDR2 sequences are SQVTM and ANQGSEA. The CDR3 length equals 11 residues, ends included. CDR3 in amino acids: CSVTTIYGCTF.

The V gene is TRBV5-8, the J gene TRBJ2-7; D is undetermined. Germline assignment: CDR1 SGHTS and CDR2 YDEGEE. With 0 bases removed from V and 3 bases from J, the gap between germline ends came to 10 bases. The CDR3 has 14 amino acids. CDR3 in amino acids: CASSLAGYRYEQYF. As DNA, the CDR3 is TGTGCCAGCAGCTTGGCAGGTTACCGCTACGAGCAGTACTTC.

This chain links TRBV19 with TRBJ2-7, with D possibly TRBD1 on 5 matching bases. The CDR3 runs to 14 residues. V lost 3 bases to trimming and J lost 2 bases, with 11 bases between them. The germline gives CDR1 LNHDA, CDR2 SQIVND (reference sequence). CDR3 sequence: CASSMTELTYEQYF. CDR3 bases: TGTGCCAGTAGTATGACAGAGTTGACCTACGAGCAGTACTTC.

The rearrangement joins TRBV19 to TRBJ1-5; 9 bases map to TRBD1. V dropped 5 bases and J dropped 0; count of bases not matched to a gene: 5. Germline values: CDR1 LNHDA, CDR2 SQIVND (reference sequence). This CDR3 comprises 16 residues. This CDR3 is CASSPRTGVSNQPQHF. In DNA, the CDR3 is TGTGCCAGTAGTCCTCGGACAGGGGTTAGCAATCAGCCCCAGCATTTT. Filled out from reference TRBV19 and TRBJ1-5, the complete variable domain reads DGGITQSPKYLFRKEGQNVTLSCEQNLNHDAMYWYRQDPGQGLRLIYYSQIVNDFQKGDIAEGYSVSREKKESFPLTVTSAQKNPTAFYLCASSPRTGVSNQPQHFGDGTRLSIL.

The genes are TRBV9 and TRBJ2-1; D is possibly TRBD1 (6 bases). This CDR3 comprises 14 residues. The V end lost 1 base, the J end lost 9 bases, and 14 bases lay between the germline ends. Germline CDR1 is SGDLS and CDR2 is YYNGEE. CDR3 in DNA: TGTGCCAGCAGCGTAACAACAGGGTTGAGTGAGCAGTTCTTC. It specifies CASSVTTGLSEQFF.

For the CDR3, the DNA is TGTGCCTGGACTAGCGGGGTCACAGATACGCAGTATTTT. It translates to CAWTSGVTDTQYF. J is TRBJ2-3 and V is TRBV30, with 9 positions matching TRBD2. The CDR3 covers 13 residues. V shed 4 bases and J 2 bases; nucleotides not matched to a gene: 1. The germline CDR1 and CDR2 sequences are GTSNPN and SVGIG (reference sequence).

This clone has a single count. This chain joins TRBV27 and TRBJ2-7; D not resolved. Between the trimmed V and J ends, which lost 6 bases and 2 bases, there was a span of 20 bases. The CDR3 runs to 16 residues. In germline, CDR1 is MNHEY, CDR2 SMNVEV (reference sequence). CDR3 coding DNA: TGTGCCAGCAGCGATTTGCAGATCCTAGGTCCCTACGAGCAGTACTTC. Translated: CASSDLQILGPYEQYF.

This clone has just one count. This chain connects TRBV7-3 to TRBJ1-1, with D uncertain. Per the germline V gene, CDR1 is SGHTA and CDR2 is FQGTGA. V was cut by 5 bases and J by 4 bases, with 17 bases left in between. This CDR3 region has 15 residues. The CDR3 DNA reads TGTGCCAGCAGCCCCACCGGTGGAGCTGGCACTGAAGCTTTCTTT. This translates into CASSPTGGAGTEAFF.

CDR3 in amino acids: CASSPWDRVISGNTIYF. For the CDR3, the DNA is TGTGCCAGCAGCCCCTGGGACAGGGTAATCTCTGGAAACACCATATATTTT. V usage is TRBV11-2 and J usage is TRBJ1-3; 9 positions match TRBD1. Trimming took 5 bases from V and 0 from J; bases not matched to a gene: 8. Germline values: CDR1 SGHAT, CDR2 FQNNGV. The CDR3 is made up of 17 amino acids.

This clone was detected only once. The rearrangement joins TRBV19 to TRBJ1-6; tentatively, D is TRBD1 (6 bases). The CDR3 has 15 residues. V was cut by 4 bases and J by 6 bases, with 13 bases left in between. Per germline, CDR1 LNHDA and CDR2 SQIVND (reference sequence). The CDR3 region is CASSTNVQGNSPLHF. The CDR3, as DNA: TGTGCCAGTAGTACCAATGTACAGGGTAATTCACCCCTCCACTTT.

V is TRBV5-1 and J is TRBJ2-1; 16 nucleotides match TRBD2. The CDR3 loop spans 15 amino acids. Germline loops: CDR1 SGHRS, CDR2 YFSETQ. V lost 4 bases and J lost 9; bases outside the gene matches: 4. For the CDR3, the DNA is TGCGCCAGCAGCGTCGGGACTAGCGGGAGGGCTGAGCAGTTCTTC. It encodes CASSVGTSGRAEQFF.

CDR3 DNA: TGTGCCAGCAGTTCACTCCCGTATAGCGGGAGTATGCATGAGCAGTTCTTC. It encodes CASSSLPYSGSMHEQFF. This rearrangement joins TRBV27 to TRBJ2-1, with 9 bases fitting TRBD2. Germline trimming cut 4 bases from V and 8 bases from J; bases unmatched to any gene: 15. Germline CDR1 MNHEY, CDR2 SMNVEV (reference sequence). The CDR3 sequence is 17 residues long.

The chain links TRBV5-6 to TRBJ2-7; tentative D call: TRBD1 (5 bases). Germline values: CDR1 SGHDT, CDR2 YYEEEE. Trimming cost V 6 bases and J 2 bases, with 15 bases left between them. The length of the CDR3 is 14 residues. The CDR3 spells CASTRDGRAYEQYF. CDR3 sequence (DNA): TGTGCCAGCACCCGTGACGGCAGGGCCTACGAGCAGTACTTC. The full variable domain, in which reference TRBV5-6 and TRBJ2-7 provide the parts outside the CDR3, is DAGVTQSPTHLIKTRGQQVTLRCSPKSGHDTVSWYQQALGQGPQFIFQYYEEEERQRGNFPDRFSGHQFPNYSSELNVNALLLGDSALYLCASTRDGRAYEQYFGPGTRLTVT.

This clone turned up a few times. Written as DNA, the CDR3 is TGTGCCAGCTCCCCGGCGGGGCGCTATGGCTACACCTTC. Its translation: CASSPAGRYGYTF. This chain uses TRBV18 with TRBJ1-2; perhaps TRBD1 as D (5 bases). Germline lookup yields CDR1 KGHSH and CDR2 LQKENI. The V end was cut by 6 bases, the J end by 4 bases, with 12 bases between. The CDR3 has 13 amino acids.

The chain is built from TRBV19 and TRBJ1-1, with D perhaps TRBD1 (6 bases). V gave up 3 bases and J gave up 0 bases, with 11 bases separating them. Germline V CDR1 and CDR2: LNHDA, SQIVND (reference sequence). CDR3 length: 15 amino acids. Here the CDR3 reads CASSIGTSLNTEAFF. In DNA, the CDR3 is TGTGCCAGTAGTATCGGGACATCCCTGAACACTGAAGCTTTCTTT.

This clone was counted between two and nine times. The chain couples TRBV2 to TRBJ1-2; D not certain. CDR1 and CDR2 (germline): SNHLY, FYNNEI. V dropped 2 bases and J dropped 8 bases, with 12 bases sitting between them. The CDR3 has 13 residues. The CDR3 is CASSELGSRGYTF. CDR3 nucleotides: TGTGCCAGCAGTGAACTCGGGAGTAGGGGCTACACCTTC.

The V call is TRBV9, the J call TRBJ2-1; no definite D call. The CDR3 length is 15 residues. Germline CDR1 SGDLS, CDR2 YYNGEE. V shed 7 bases and J shed 0 bases, with 14 bases lying between them. CDR3 sequence reads: CASQPDGASYNEQFF. The CDR3 nucleotides read TGTGCCAGCCAACCCGACGGAGCCTCCTACAATGAGCAGTTCTTC. The full variable domain, in which reference TRBV9 and TRBJ2-1 provide the parts outside the CDR3, is DSGVTQTPKHLITATGQRVTLRCSPRSGDLSVYWYQQSLDQGLQFLIQYYNGEERAKGNILERFSAQQFPDLHSELNLSSLELGDSALYFCASQPDGASYNEQFFGPGTRLTVL.

The chain has TRBV19 and TRBJ2-7, with D possibly TRBD1 on 6 matching bases. This CDR3 is built from 12 residues. The ends were cut back, 5 bases at V and 4 bases at J, with 9 bases in the middle. Germline CDR1 is LNHDA and CDR2 is SQIVND (reference sequence). The CDR3 spells CASSADRYEQYF. CDR3 sequence (DNA): TGTGCCAGTAGTGCGGACAGATACGAGCAGTACTTC.

The chain links TRBV29-1 to TRBJ2-1; 12 bases line up with TRBD2. CDR1 and CDR2 (germline): SQVTM, ANQGSEA. The ends lost 6 bases at V and 0 bases at J; junction bases unmatched: 12. CDR3 size: 18 residues. As DNA, the CDR3 is TGCAGCGTCCGGACTAGCGGGGACCTTAAGAGCTCCTACAATGAGCAGTTCTTC. Translation: CSVRTSGDLKSSYNEQFF.

In DNA form, the CDR3 reads TGTGCCAGCAGCCTACGGACAGGCTACAATGAGCAGTTCTTC. As protein: CASSLRTGYNEQFF. V usage is TRBV5-4 and J usage is TRBJ2-1, with 7 bases matching TRBD1. The ends lost 4 bases at V and 3 bases at J; junction bases unmatched: 4. Germline V CDR1 and CDR2: SGHNT, YYREEE (reference sequence). The CDR3 sequence is 14 residues long. Looking up the rest from reference TRBV5-4 and TRBJ2-1 gives the full variable domain: ETGVTQSPTHLIKTRGQQVTLRCSSQSGHNTVSWYQQALGQGPQFIFQYYREEENGRGNFPPRFSGLQFPNYSSELNVNALELDDSALYLCASSLRTGYNEQFFGPGTRLTVL.

Of note for this clone: Additional DNA sequences in this sample encode the identical CDR3. The rearrangement uses TRBV12-3 or TRBV12-4 and TRBJ1-5, with D possibly TRBD1 on 5 matching bases. The ends were cut back, 4 bases at V and 7 bases at J, with 8 bases in the middle. The length of the CDR3 is 12 residues. CDR3 in amino acids: CASSSTVQPQHF. The CDR3 region has the DNA TGTGCCAGCAGTTCGACAGTGCAGCCCCAGCATTTT.

V is TRBV30 and J is TRBJ1-2; 8 nucleotides line up with TRBD1. The germline gives CDR1 GTSNPN, CDR2 SVGIG (reference sequence). The CDR3 is 14 residues long. The V segment lost 5 bases and the J segment 6 bases; nucleotides outside the gene matches: 11. The CDR3 region is CAWYQGARRNGYTF. In DNA form, the CDR3 reads TGTGCCTGGTATCAGGGGGCTAGAAGAAATGGCTACACCTTC.

The chain employs TRBV3-1 (or the pseudogene TRBV3-2) and TRBJ2-7; possibly TRBD2 for D (6 bases). CDR1 is LGHDT and CDR2 is YNNKEL in the germline V gene (reference sequence). V dropped 0 bases and J dropped 6 bases, with 15 bases sitting between them. The length of the CDR3 is 15 residues. The CDR3 loop is CASSQELASPGEQYF. The CDR3 DNA sequence: TGTGCCAGCAGCCAAGAACTAGCTAGTCCCGGCGAGCAGTACTTC.

The gene calls are TRBV20-1 and TRBJ1-1, with a weak D call TRBD1 (6 bases). Germline CDR1 and CDR2: DFQATT and SNEGSKA (reference sequence). Trimming removed 3 bases from V and 4 bases from J, with 12 bases in between. The CDR3 is 13 residues long. DNA of the CDR3: TGCAGTGCTAGTCGTGGGGGCGGCACTGAAGCTTTCTTT. It encodes CSASRGGGTEAFF.

V usage is TRBV19 and J usage is TRBJ1-4; 11 bases agree with TRBD1. V lost 4 bases, J lost 0 bases, and 7 bases stayed unmatched. The CDR3 loop spans 18 amino acids. Per germline, CDR1 LNHDA and CDR2 SQIVND (reference sequence). CDR3 sequence (DNA): TGTGCCAGTAGTAGGGGCCGGACAGGGGGCCCAACTAATGAAAAACTGTTTTTT. Translation: CASSRGRTGGPTNEKLFF.

The J gene is TRBJ1-5, the V gene TRBV19, with 10 bases aligning to TRBD1. V lost 6 bases and J lost 0; bases outside the gene matches: 8. The germline CDR1 and CDR2 sequences are LNHDA and SQIVND (reference sequence). This CDR3 region has 17 residues. CDR3 nucleotides: TGTGCCAGTAGAGACAGGGGGCAAAGCCATAGCAATCAGCCCCAGCATTTT. Translation gives CASRDRGQSHSNQPQHF.